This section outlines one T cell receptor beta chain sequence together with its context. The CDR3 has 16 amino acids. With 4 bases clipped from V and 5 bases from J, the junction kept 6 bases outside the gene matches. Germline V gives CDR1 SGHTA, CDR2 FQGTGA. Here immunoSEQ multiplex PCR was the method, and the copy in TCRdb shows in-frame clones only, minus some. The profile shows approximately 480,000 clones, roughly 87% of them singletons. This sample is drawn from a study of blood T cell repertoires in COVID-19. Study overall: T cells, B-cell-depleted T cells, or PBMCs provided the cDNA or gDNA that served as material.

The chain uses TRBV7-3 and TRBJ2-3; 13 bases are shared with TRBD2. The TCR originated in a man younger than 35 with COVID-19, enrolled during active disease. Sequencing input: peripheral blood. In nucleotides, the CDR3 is TGTGCCAGCAGCTCCCGACTAGCGGGAGGCATAGATACGCAGTATTTT. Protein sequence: CASSSRLAGGIDTQYF.